This T cell receptor beta chain was sequenced during a study of T cells after posttransplantation cyclophosphamide. Findings and caveats of the study: Later post-transplant blood repertoires were often dominated by donor CD8+ memory clones. Skin or GI-infiltrating T cells shared few TRB sequences with blood. TRB clonality was highly associated with recipient CMV seropositivity and reactivation.

A note on this clone: Its antigen is still unknown.

Deletions cut 5 bases from V and 0 bases from J, with 8 bases between. Germline assignment: CDR1 LNHDA and CDR2 SQIVND (reference sequence). The CDR3 is made up of 14 amino acids. TCRdb's copy holds only in-frame clones and misses some; the assay was immunoSEQ multiplex PCR. The sample has approximately 32,000 clones; approximately 90% are singletons. The sample was PBMCs. The TCR was taken from a woman aged 40 to 49 with a blood cancer, CMV-positive, and with a related stem cell donor. The V call is TRBV19, the J call TRBJ1-5; D gene unclear. The CDR3 nucleotides are TGTGCCAGTAGTCCTAGATATAGCAATCAGCCCCAGCATTTT. Its protein is CASSPRYSNQPQHF.